This T cell receptor beta chain appears in the sequencing data of a study of T cell repertoires in cytomegalovirus infection. Study at large: Selection of CMV epitopes for the study included recently identified HLA-C-restricted and well-studied HLA-B-restricted ones. Based on public TCR beta signatures, there were indications of CMV infection and of a matching HLA type. Study-wide results and caveats: Across the ex vivo response, the dominant clonotypes were HLA-C-restricted CMV-specific TCR beta clonotypes. The cumulative frequency of public TCR beta families distinguished individuals who carried CMV together with the relevant HLA.

Trimming removed 7 bases from V and 9 bases from J, with 22 bases in between. This CDR3 comprises 15 residues. Looked up from germline, CDR1 is MNHEY and CDR2 is SMNVEV (reference sequence). Worth noting for this clonotype: Its antigen is unidentified.

From the reads, TCRdb called clonotypes with MiXCR, one entry per CDR3 protein. This sample has 650,000 to 850,000 distinct CDR3 sequences; approximately 32% occur once, and the top ten carry about an eighth. This chain uses TRBV27 with TRBJ2-1; possibly TRBD2 for D (7 bases). The TCR was taken from a human donor in good health (CMV status not recorded). Some clones in this sample may be carry-over from other donors' samples. Sequenced here: cultured CD8+ T cells from PBMCs, sampled from culture after CMV antigen stimulation. This CDR3 reads CASIILGGGGGEQFF. DNA of the CDR3: TGTGCCAGCATCATTTTAGGGGGAGGGGGAGGTGAGCAGTTCTTC.